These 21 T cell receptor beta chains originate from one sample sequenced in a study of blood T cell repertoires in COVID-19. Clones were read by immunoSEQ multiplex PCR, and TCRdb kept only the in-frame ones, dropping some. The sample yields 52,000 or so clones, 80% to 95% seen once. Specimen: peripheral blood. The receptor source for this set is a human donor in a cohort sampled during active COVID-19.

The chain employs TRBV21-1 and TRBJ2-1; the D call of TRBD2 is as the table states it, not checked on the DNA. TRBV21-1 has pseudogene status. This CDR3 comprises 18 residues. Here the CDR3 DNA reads TGTGCCAGCAGCGGGACAGCTAGCGGACTAGCGGGAGTCAATGAGCAGTTCTTC. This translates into CASSGTASGLAGVNEQFF.

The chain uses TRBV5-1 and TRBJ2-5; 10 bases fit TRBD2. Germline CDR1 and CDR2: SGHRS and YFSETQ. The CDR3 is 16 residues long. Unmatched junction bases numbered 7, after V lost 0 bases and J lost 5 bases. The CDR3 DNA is TGCGCCAGCAGCTTGGAATCTAGCGGGAGTGAGGAGACCCAGTACTTC. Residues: CASSLESSGSEETQYF.

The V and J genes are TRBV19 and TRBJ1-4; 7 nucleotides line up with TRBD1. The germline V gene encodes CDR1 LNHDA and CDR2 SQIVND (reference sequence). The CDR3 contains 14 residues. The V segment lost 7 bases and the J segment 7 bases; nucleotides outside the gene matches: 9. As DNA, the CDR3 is TGTGCCAGTACCTCCGGGACAGTTGGTGAAAAACTGTTTTTT. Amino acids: CASTSGTVGEKLFF. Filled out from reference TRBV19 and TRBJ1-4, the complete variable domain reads DGGITQSPKYLFRKEGQNVTLSCEQNLNHDAMYWYRQDPGQGLRLIYYSQIVNDFQKGDIAEGYSVSREKKESFPLTVTSAQKNPTAFYLCASTSGTVGEKLFFGSGTQLSVL.

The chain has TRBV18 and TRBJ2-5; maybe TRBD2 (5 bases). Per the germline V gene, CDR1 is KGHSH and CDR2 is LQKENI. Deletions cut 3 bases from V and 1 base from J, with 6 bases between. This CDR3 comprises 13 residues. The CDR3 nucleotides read TGTGCCAGCTCACCGGGAGTCCAAGAGACCCAGTACTTC. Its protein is CASSPGVQETQYF.

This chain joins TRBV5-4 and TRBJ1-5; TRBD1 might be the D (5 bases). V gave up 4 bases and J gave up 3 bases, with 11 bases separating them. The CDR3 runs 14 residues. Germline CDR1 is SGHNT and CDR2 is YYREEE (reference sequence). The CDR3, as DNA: TGTGCCAGCAGCAACCAGGGATCCAATCAGCCCCAGCATTTT. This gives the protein CASSNQGSNQPQHF.

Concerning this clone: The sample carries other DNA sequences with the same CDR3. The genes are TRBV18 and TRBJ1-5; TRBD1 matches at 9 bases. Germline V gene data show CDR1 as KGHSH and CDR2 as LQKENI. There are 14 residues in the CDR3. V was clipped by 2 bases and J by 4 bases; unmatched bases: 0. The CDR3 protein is CASSPGQGNQPQHF. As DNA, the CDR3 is TGTGCCAGCTCACCAGGACAGGGGAATCAGCCCCAGCATTTT.

The chain's CDR3 is CASSYTNYRDEQFF. The CDR3 nucleotides read TGTGCCAGCAGTTACACTAACTACAGGGATGAGCAGTTCTTC. The V gene is TRBV6-5, the J gene TRBJ2-1; D may be TRBD1 (6 bases). Trimming removed 2 bases at V and 8 bases at J, with 13 bases between. The CDR3 contains 14 residues. Per germline, CDR1 MNHEY and CDR2 SVGAGI.

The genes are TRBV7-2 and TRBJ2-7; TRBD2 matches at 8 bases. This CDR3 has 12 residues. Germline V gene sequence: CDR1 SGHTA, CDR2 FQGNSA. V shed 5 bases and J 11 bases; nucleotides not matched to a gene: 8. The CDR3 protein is CASSPRGGVKYF. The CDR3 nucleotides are TGTGCCAGCAGCCCTCGGGGGGGCGTGAAGTACTTC.

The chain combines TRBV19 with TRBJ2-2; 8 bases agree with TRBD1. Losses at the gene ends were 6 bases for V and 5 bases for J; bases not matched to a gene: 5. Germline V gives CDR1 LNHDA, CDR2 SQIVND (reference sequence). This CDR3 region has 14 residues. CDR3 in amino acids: CASSDRGETGELFF. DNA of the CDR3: TGTGCCAGTAGCGACAGGGGAGAGACCGGGGAGCTGTTTTTT.

CDR3 DNA sequence: TGTGCCAGTAGCTTGGGACAGGGGGCTTACAATGAGCAGTTCTTC. Its protein product is CASSLGQGAYNEQFF. The V and J genes are TRBV19 and TRBJ2-1, with 12 bases fitting TRBD1. The ends lost 6 bases at V and 4 bases at J; junction bases unmatched: 4. From germline, CDR1 is LNHDA and CDR2 SQIVND (reference sequence). CDR3 length equals 15 residues.

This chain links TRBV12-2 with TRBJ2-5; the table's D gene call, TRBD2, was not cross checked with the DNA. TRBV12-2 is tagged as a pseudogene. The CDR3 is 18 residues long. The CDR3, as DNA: TGTGCAAGTCGCTTAGCGTTCAAGCGCGGGAGCTTTGAGGAGACCCAGTACTTC. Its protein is CASRLAFKRGSFEETQYF.

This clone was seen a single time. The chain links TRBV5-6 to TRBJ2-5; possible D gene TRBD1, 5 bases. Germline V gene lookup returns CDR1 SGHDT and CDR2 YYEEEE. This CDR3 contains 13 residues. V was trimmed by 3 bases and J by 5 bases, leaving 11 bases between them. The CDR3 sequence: CASSSRAQETQYF. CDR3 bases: TGTGCCAGCAGCTCCAGGGCCCAGGAGACCCAGTACTTC.

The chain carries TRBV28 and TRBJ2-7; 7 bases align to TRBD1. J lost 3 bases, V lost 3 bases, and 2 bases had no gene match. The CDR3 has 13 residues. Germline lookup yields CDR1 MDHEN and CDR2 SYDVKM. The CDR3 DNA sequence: TGTGCCAGCAGTTTGACAGGGTACTACGAGCAGTACTTC. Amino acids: CASSLTGYYEQYF.

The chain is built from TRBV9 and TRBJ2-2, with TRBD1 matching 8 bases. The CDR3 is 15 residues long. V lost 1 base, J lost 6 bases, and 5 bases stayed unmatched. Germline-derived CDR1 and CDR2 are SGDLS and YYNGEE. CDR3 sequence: CASSVSGGASGELFF. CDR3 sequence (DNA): TGTGCCAGCAGCGTATCAGGGGGCGCTTCCGGGGAGCTGTTTTTT.

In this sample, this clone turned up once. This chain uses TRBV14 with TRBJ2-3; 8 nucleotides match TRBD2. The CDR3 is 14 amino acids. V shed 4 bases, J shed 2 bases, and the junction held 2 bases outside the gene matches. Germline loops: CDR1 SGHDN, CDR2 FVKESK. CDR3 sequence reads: CASSLAGSTDTQYF. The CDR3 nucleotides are TGTGCCAGCAGCCTAGCGGGATCCACAGATACGCAGTATTTT. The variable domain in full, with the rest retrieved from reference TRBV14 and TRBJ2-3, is EAGVTQFPSHSVIEKGQTVTLRCDPISGHDNLYWYRRVMGKEIKFLLHFVKESKQDESGMPNNRFLAERTGGTYSTLKVQPAELEDSGVYFCASSLAGSTDTQYFGPGTRLTVL.

The CDR3 loop is CASSPGGGRAFEQYF. As DNA, the CDR3 is TGTGCCAGCAGCCCAGGGGGCGGGAGGGCTTTCGAGCAGTACTTC. The V gene is TRBV5-4, the J gene TRBJ2-7; TRBD2 might be the D (9 bases). CDR3 length: 15 residues. CDR1 and CDR2 (germline): SGHNT, YYREEE (reference sequence). Trimming took 4 bases from V and 6 from J, leaving 20 bases between them.

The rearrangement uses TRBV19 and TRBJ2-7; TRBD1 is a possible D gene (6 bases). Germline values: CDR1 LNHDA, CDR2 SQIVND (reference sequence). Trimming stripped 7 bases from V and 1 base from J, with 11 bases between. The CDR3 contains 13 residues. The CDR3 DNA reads TGTGCCAGTACCCAGACAGGTTCCTACGAGCAGTACTTC. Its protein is CASTQTGSYEQYF.

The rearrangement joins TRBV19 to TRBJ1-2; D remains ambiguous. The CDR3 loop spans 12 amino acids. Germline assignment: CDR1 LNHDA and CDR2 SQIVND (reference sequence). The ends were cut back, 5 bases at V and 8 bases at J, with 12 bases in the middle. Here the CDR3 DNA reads TGTGCCAGTAGTCCGGACTTAGTGGGCTACACCTTC. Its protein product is CASSPDLVGYTF.

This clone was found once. The CDR3, as DNA: TGTGCCAGCAGCTTGGACAGAATAAGGCAGTTCTTC. This gives the protein CASSLDRIRQFF. The rearrangement links TRBV5-6 to TRBJ2-1; D is uncertain. V shed 0 bases and J shed 12 bases, with 10 bases lying between them. The CDR3 sequence is 12 residues long. CDR1 is SGHDT, CDR2 YYEEEE, per germline.

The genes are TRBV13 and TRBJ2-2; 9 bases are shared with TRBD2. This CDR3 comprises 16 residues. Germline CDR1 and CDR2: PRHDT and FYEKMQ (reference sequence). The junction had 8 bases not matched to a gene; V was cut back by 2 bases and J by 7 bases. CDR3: CASSLIAGGPIGELFF. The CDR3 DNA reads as TGTGCCAGCAGCTTAATTGCGGGAGGGCCGATCGGGGAGCTGTTTTTT.

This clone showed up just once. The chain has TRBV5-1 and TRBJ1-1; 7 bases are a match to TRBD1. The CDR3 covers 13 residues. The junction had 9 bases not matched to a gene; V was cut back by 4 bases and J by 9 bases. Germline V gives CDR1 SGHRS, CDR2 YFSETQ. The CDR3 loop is CASSPGQREKAFF. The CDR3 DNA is TGCGCCAGCAGCCCGGGACAGAGGGAGAAAGCTTTCTTT.